This TCR beta chain was recorded in a study of T cell responses to AZD1222 COVID-19 vaccine. Study-level findings and limits: Clonal diversity may have been underestimated in mostly white British donors.

CDR1 is MGHRA, CDR2 YSYEKL, per germline. This CDR3 is 17 amino acids long. Trimming at V came to 0 bases and at J to 5 bases, leaving 10 bases not matched to a gene. In regard to this clone: Its antigen is unknown.

The data were produced by immunoSEQ multiplex PCR, yet TCRdb's version contains in-frame clones alone and is incomplete. The profile shows approximately 100,000 clones, less than 90% of them singletons. Material: peripheral blood, obtained on day 0 of AZD1222 vaccination. This sequence joins TRBV4-1 and TRBJ1-5; TRBD1 matches 7 bases. The clonotype was recovered from an adult in good health. CDR3 region: CASSQEALRRGHQPQHF. The DNA for the CDR3 is TGCGCCAGCAGCCAAGAAGCCCTGCGAAGGGGGCATCAGCCCCAGCATTTT.